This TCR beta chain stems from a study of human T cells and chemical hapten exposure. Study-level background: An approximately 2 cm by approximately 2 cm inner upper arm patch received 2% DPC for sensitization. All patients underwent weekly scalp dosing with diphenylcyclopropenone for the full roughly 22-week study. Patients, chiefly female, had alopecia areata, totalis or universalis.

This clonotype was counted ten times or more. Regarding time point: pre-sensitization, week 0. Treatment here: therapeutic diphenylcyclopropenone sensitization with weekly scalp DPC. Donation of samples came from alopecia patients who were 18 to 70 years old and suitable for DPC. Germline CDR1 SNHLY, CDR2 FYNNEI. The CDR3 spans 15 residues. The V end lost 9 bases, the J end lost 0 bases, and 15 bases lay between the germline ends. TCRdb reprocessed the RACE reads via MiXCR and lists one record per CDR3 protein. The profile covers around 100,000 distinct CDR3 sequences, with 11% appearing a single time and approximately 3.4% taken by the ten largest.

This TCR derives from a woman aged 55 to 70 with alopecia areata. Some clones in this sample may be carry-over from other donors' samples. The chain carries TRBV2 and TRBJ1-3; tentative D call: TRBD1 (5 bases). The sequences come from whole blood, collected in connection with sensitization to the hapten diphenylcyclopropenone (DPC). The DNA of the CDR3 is TGTGCCAGTCGACCGGGACTGACCTCTGGAAACACCATATATTTT. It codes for CASRPGLTSGNTIYF.